A single sample is the source of the 21 T cell receptor beta chains below, sequenced in a study of graft-versus-host responses after intestinal transplantation. Assay used: immunoSEQ multiplex PCR; TCRdb lists only in-frame clones, some missing. This table holds approximately 25,000 clones, around 96% found once. The starting material was PBMCs, obtained 30 days after intestinal transplant. The source is a human patient who received an intestinal transplant, so some T cells may come from the graft donor.

CDR3 nucleotide sequence: TGTGCCTGCTTCGGGACCCACACCGGGGAGCTGTTTTTT. Protein product: CACFGTHTGELFF. V is TRBV30 and J is TRBJ2-2, with D perhaps TRBD1 or TRBD2 (5 bases each). CDR3 size: 13 residues. Trimming took off 6 bases at V and 3 bases at J, with 11 bases between the two ends. Germline V gene data show CDR1 as GTSNPN and CDR2 as SVGIG (reference sequence). Full variable domain (missing parts from reference TRBV30 and TRBJ2-2): SQTIHQWPATLVQPVGSPLSLECTVEGTSNPNLYWYRQAAGRGLQLLFYSVGIGQISSEVPQNLSASRPQDRQFILSSKKLLLSDSGFYLCACFGTHTGELFFGEGSRLTVL.

The chain recombines TRBV6-1 with TRBJ1-1; unclear D gene. This CDR3 comprises 13 residues. Trimming pared 5 bases from V and 1 base from J, leaving 8 bases between. The germline V gene encodes CDR1 MNHNS and CDR2 SASEGT. The CDR3 sequence is CASSLGRNTEAFF. CDR3 sequence (DNA): TGTGCCAGCAGTCTAGGACGGAACACTGAAGCTTTCTTT.

This clone appeared once. V usage is TRBV29-1 and J usage is TRBJ1-2; 10 positions match TRBD1. J gave up 6 bases and V 6 bases, and 10 bases lay outside the gene matches. This CDR3 is 14 amino acids long. Germline V CDR1 and CDR2: SQVTM, ANQGSEA. This CDR3 is CSVTTTGGGDGYTF. In DNA form, the CDR3 reads TGCAGCGTGACCACGACAGGGGGCGGGGATGGCTACACCTTC.

The CDR3 bases are TGTGCCAGCAGCTTGGCCTCCTTGGGGGCATTTTACAATGAGCAGTTCTTC. This codes for CASSLASLGAFYNEQFF. The chain combines TRBV5-6 with TRBJ2-1, with TRBD1 as a possible D gene (6 bases). There are 17 residues in the CDR3. Germline assignment: CDR1 SGHDT and CDR2 YYEEEE. Trimming removed 0 bases at V and 4 bases at J, with 17 bases between.

This clone appeared a single time. The chain couples TRBV10-3 to TRBJ1-3, with a weak D call TRBD1 (6 bases). Germline V gene data show CDR1 as ENHRY and CDR2 as SYGVKD. Trimming shortened V by 10 bases and J by 2 bases, and 15 bases separated the two germline ends. The CDR3 is made up of 14 amino acids. CDR3 loop: CATNRESAGNTIYF. CDR3 DNA sequence: TGTGCCACAAACAGGGAAAGTGCTGGAAACACCATATATTTT.

This clone was observed once. J is TRBJ2-7 and V is TRBV4-1; 8 positions match TRBD2. Germline V lookup: CDR1 MGHRA, CDR2 YSYEKL. This CDR3 has 14 amino acids. Trimming took 4 bases from V and 2 from J; bases not matched to a gene: 4. The CDR3 region is CASSRAGEAYEQYF. CDR3 sequence (DNA): TGCGCCAGCAGCCGAGCGGGAGAGGCCTACGAGCAGTACTTC.

The V gene is TRBV4-3, the J gene TRBJ2-2; possibly TRBD1 for D (7 bases). This CDR3 contains 14 residues. Trimming stripped 3 bases from V and 7 bases from J, with 12 bases between. Per germline, CDR1 LGHNA and CDR2 YSLEER. The CDR3 is CASSQTGRNGELFF. Written as DNA, the CDR3 is TGCGCCAGCAGCCAGACAGGGAGGAACGGGGAGCTGTTTTTT.

V usage is TRBV19 and J usage is TRBJ1-2; TRBD1 aligns across 8 bases. CDR1 and CDR2 from the germline V gene are LNHDA and SQIVND (reference sequence). The CDR3 is 15 residues long. V lost 7 bases to trimming and J lost 4 bases; unmatched junction nucleotides: 11. The DNA for the CDR3 is TGTGCCAGTACCAAAGACAGGGGCCTGGGCTATGGCTACACCTTC. Its translation is CASTKDRGLGYGYTF.

This rearrangement joins TRBV30 to TRBJ1-6, with 7 bases matching TRBD1. This CDR3 is built from 16 residues. The germline gives CDR1 GTSNPN, CDR2 SVGIG (reference sequence). After removal of 0 bases from V and 0 bases from J, the junction contained 2 bases not matched to a gene. CDR3 sequence (DNA): TGTGCCTGGAGTGTCCCAGGGGGCTCCTATAATTCACCCCTCCACTTT. It is translated as CAWSVPGGSYNSPLHF.

This sequence joins TRBV28 and TRBJ2-7; 7 positions match TRBD2. Trimming at V came to 6 bases and at J to 0 bases, leaving 8 bases not matched to a gene. The germline V gene encodes CDR1 MDHEN and CDR2 SYDVKM. This CDR3 is 15 amino acids long. Here the CDR3 DNA reads TGTGCCAGCAGCACGGGAGGTTCTAGCTCCTACGAGCAGTACTTC. Protein sequence: CASSTGGSSSYEQYF.

The gene calls are TRBV5-1 and TRBJ2-3, with TRBD1 identical over 7 bases. The germline V gene has CDR1 SGHRS and CDR2 YFSETQ. Losses at the gene ends were 2 bases for V and 1 base for J; bases not matched to a gene: 7. This CDR3 has 16 amino acids. The CDR3 loop reads CASSFGQALGTDTQYF. DNA for the CDR3: TGCGCCAGCAGCTTCGGACAGGCCCTGGGCACAGATACGCAGTATTTT. Full variable domain (outside the CDR3, taken from reference TRBV5-1 and TRBJ2-3): KAGVTQTPRYLIKTRGQQVTLSCSPISGHRSVSWYQQTPGQGLQFLFEYFSETQRNKGNFPGRFSGRQFSNSRSEMNVSTLELGDSALYLCASSFGQALGTDTQYFGPGTRLTVL.

The J gene is TRBJ1-3, the V gene TRBV5-6; no clear D gene. V was pared by 5 bases and J by 6 bases, with 15 bases between. Looked up from germline, CDR1 is SGHDT and CDR2 is YYEEEE. This CDR3 has 14 amino acids. The CDR3 DNA reads as TGTGCCAGCAGACCCGTGGACGGGCCAAACACCATATATTTT. Translating gives CASRPVDGPNTIYF.

The rearrangement joins TRBV5-1 to TRBJ2-1, with 8 positions matching TRBD2. V lost 3 bases to trimming and J lost 9 bases; unmatched junction nucleotides: 8. The CDR3 is made up of 14 amino acids. The germline gives CDR1 SGHRS, CDR2 YFSETQ. CDR3: CASSSGSGNGEQFF. DNA of the CDR3: TGCGCCAGCAGCTCGGGTAGCGGGAATGGTGAGCAGTTCTTC.

V gene TRBV27 combines with J gene TRBJ1-3; the D is unclear. Germline V CDR1 and CDR2: MNHEY, SMNVEV (reference sequence). This CDR3 is built from 14 residues. Between the trimmed V and J ends, which lost 2 bases and 3 bases, there was a span of 8 bases. DNA of the CDR3: TGTGCCAGCAGTTTAGCAGGAAGTGGAAACACCATATATTTT. The encoded protein is CASSLAGSGNTIYF.

The rearrangement links TRBV15 to TRBJ2-3; TRBD2 matches at 8 bases. The germline V gene has CDR1 LNHNV and CDR2 YYDKDF (reference sequence). There are 12 residues in the CDR3. V lost 5 bases, J lost 12 bases, and 7 bases stayed unmatched. The CDR3 loop reads CATSRRSGSQYF. CDR3 coding DNA: TGTGCCACCAGCCGGCGGAGCGGGAGTCAGTATTTT.

The CDR3 nucleotides read TGTGCCAGTAGTCATGACAGGGGCTACGAGCAGTACTTC. Amino acids: CASSHDRGYEQYF. The genes are TRBV19 and TRBJ2-7; 8 bases match TRBD1. Germline trimming cut 5 bases from V and 3 bases from J; bases unmatched to any gene: 3. The CDR3 consists of 13 residues. Germline V CDR1 and CDR2: LNHDA, SQIVND (reference sequence). The full variable domain, its missing parts supplied by reference TRBV19 and TRBJ2-7, is DGGITQSPKYLFRKEGQNVTLSCEQNLNHDAMYWYRQDPGQGLRLIYYSQIVNDFQKGDIAEGYSVSREKKESFPLTVTSAQKNPTAFYLCASSHDRGYEQYFGPGTRLTVT.

The chain links TRBV27 to TRBJ1-5; D not resolved. The CDR3 is 16 amino acids. V was shortened by 0 bases and J by 4 bases, with 13 bases between the two germline ends. CDR1 is MNHEY and CDR2 is SMNVEV in the germline V gene (reference sequence). CDR3 residues: CASSLSKVSGNQPQHF. The CDR3, as DNA: TGTGCCAGCAGTTTATCGAAAGTTTCGGGAAATCAGCCCCAGCATTTT.

This chain links TRBV6-5 with TRBJ1-1, with D unclear. Germline V gene lookup returns CDR1 MNHEY and CDR2 SVGAGI. Trimming left V 1 base short and J 5 bases short, with 14 bases between. The CDR3 runs 15 residues. As DNA, the CDR3 is TGTGCCAGCAGTTACTTATGGGGAGGGCAAACTGAAGCTTTCTTT. This gives the protein CASSYLWGGQTEAFF.

The V call is TRBV7-2, the J call TRBJ2-7, with 11 bases fitting TRBD2. Germline V gene lookup returns CDR1 SGHTA and CDR2 FQGNSA. V was clipped by 6 bases and J by 2 bases; unmatched bases: 6. CDR3 length equals 15 residues. The CDR3: CASSFGSGGAYEQYF. CDR3 DNA sequence: TGTGCCAGCAGTTTTGGTAGCGGGGGGGCCTACGAGCAGTACTTC.

This clone was recorded only once. The chain combines TRBV10-3 with TRBJ2-7; possible D gene TRBD1, 6 bases. The V end was cut by 3 bases, the J end by 4 bases, with 13 bases between. The CDR3 consists of 14 residues. In germline, CDR1 is ENHRY, CDR2 SYGVKD. The CDR3 nucleotides are TGTGCCATCAGTGAAGGGACACCAAATTACGAGCAGTACTTC. Translating gives CAISEGTPNYEQYF.

This chain links TRBV5-4 with TRBJ2-7; D is uncertain. Looked up from germline, CDR1 is SGHNT and CDR2 is YYREEE (reference sequence). The V end was cut by 4 bases, the J end by 2 bases, with 13 bases between. This CDR3 spans 14 amino acids. The DNA of the CDR3 is TGTGCCAGCAGCCCTCGGGTAGCAACCTACGAGCAGTACTTC. Translated, it gives CASSPRVATYEQYF.